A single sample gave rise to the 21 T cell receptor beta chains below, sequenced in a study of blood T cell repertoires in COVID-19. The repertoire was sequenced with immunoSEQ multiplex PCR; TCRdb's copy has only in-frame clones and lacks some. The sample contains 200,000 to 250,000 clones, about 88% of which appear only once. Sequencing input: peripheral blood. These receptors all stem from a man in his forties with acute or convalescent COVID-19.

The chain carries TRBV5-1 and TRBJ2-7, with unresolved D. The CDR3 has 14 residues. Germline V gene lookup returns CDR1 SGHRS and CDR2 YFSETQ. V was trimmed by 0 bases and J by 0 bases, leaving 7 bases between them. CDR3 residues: CASSLAQFSYEQYF. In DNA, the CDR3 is TGCGCCAGCAGCTTGGCCCAGTTCTCCTACGAGCAGTACTTC.

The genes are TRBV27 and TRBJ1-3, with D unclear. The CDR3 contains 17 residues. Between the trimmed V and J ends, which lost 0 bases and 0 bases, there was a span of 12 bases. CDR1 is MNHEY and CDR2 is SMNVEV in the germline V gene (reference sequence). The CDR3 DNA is TGTGCCAGCAGTTTATCGGTCCCGGCGGGCTCTGGAAACACCATATATTTT. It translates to CASSLSVPAGSGNTIYF.

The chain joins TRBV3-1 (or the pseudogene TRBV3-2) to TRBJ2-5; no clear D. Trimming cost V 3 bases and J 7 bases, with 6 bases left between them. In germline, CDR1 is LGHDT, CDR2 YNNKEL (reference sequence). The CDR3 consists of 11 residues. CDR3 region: CASSQGRTQYF. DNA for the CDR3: TGTGCCAGCAGCCAGGGCCGGACCCAGTACTTC.

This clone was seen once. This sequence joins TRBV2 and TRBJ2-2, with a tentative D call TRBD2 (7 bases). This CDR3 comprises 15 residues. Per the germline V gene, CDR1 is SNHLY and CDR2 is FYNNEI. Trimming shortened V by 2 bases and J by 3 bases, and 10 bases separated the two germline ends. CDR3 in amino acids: CASSEQGGDTGELFF. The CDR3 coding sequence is TGTGCCAGCAGTGAACAAGGGGGGGACACCGGGGAGCTGTTTTTT. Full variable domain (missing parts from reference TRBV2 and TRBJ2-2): EPEVTQTPSHQVTQMGQEVILRCVPISNHLYFYWYRQILGQKVEFLVSFYNNEISEKSEIFDDQFSVERPDGSNFTLKIRSTKLEDSAMYFCASSEQGGDTGELFFGEGSRLTVL.

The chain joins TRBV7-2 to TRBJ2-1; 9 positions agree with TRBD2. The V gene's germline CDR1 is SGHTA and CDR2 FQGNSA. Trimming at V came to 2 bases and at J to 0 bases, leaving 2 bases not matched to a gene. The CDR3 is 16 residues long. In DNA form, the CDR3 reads TGTGCCAGCAGCTTAAGCGGGGGGATCTCCTACAATGAGCAGTTCTTC. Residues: CASSLSGGISYNEQFF. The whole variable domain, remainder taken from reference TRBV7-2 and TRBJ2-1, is GAGVSQSPSNKVTEKGKDVELRCDPISGHTALYWYRQSLGQGLEFLIYFQGNSAPDKSGLPSDRFSAERTGGSVSTLTIQRTQQEDSAVYLCASSLSGGISYNEQFFGPGTRLTVL.

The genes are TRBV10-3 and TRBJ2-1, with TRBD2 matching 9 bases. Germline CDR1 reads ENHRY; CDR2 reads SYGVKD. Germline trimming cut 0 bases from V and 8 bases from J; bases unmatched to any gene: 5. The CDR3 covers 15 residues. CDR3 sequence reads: CAISESPSGEDEQFF. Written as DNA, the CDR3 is TGTGCCATCAGTGAGTCCCCTAGCGGGGAGGATGAGCAGTTCTTC.

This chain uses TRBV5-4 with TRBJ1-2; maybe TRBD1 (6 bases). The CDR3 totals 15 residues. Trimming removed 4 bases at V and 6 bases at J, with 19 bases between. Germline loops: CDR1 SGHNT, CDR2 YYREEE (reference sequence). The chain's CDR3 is CASSLQGPGGDGYTF. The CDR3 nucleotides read TGTGCCAGCAGCCTCCAGGGGCCGGGTGGGGATGGCTACACCTTC. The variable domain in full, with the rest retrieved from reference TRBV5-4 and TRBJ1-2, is ETGVTQSPTHLIKTRGQQVTLRCSSQSGHNTVSWYQQALGQGPQFIFQYYREEENGRGNFPPRFSGLQFPNYSSELNVNALELDDSALYLCASSLQGPGGDGYTFGSGTRLTVV.

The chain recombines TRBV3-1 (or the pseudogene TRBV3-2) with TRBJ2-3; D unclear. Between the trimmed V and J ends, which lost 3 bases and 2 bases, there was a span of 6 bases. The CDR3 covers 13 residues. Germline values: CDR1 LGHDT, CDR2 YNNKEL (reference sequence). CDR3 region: CASSHAVTDTQYF. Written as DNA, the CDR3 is TGTGCCAGCAGCCACGCAGTCACAGATACGCAGTATTTT.

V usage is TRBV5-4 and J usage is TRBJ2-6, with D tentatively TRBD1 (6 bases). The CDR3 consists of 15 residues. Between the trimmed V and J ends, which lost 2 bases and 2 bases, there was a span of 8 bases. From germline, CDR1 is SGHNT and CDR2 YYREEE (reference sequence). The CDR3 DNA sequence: TGTGCCAGCAGCTTCAGGGGCACTGGGGCCAACGTCCTGACTTTC. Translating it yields CASSFRGTGANVLTF.

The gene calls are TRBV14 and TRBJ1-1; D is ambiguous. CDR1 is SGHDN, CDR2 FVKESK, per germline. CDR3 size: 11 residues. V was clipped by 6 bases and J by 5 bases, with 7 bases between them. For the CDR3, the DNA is TGTGCCAGCAGGAGCGGGACTGAAGCTTTCTTT. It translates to CASRSGTEAFF.

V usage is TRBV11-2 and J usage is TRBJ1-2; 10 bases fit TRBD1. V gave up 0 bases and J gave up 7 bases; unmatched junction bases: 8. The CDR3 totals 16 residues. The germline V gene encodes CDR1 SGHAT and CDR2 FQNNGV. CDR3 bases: TGTGCCAGCAGCTTAGATACCGGGACAGGGGCGGTTGGCTACACCTTC. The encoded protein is CASSLDTGTGAVGYTF.

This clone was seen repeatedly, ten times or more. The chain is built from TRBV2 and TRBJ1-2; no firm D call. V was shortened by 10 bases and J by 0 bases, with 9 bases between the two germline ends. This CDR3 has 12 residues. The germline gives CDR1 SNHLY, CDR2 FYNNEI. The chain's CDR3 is CATTPANYGYTF. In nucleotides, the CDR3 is TGTGCCACCACCCCAGCTAACTATGGCTACACCTTC.

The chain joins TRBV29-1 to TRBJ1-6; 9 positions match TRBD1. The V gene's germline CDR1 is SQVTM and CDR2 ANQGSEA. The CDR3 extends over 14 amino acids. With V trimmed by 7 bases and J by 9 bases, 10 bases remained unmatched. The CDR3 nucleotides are TGCAGCGCCTGGACAGGGGAAGTTACTTCACCCCTCCACTTT. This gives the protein CSAWTGEVTSPLHF.

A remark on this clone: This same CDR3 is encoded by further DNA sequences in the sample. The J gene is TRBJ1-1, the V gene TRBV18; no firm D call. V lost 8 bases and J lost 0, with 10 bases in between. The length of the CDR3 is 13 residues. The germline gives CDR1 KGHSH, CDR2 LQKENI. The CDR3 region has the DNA TGTGCCAGCCTGACGGACTTGAACACTGAAGCTTTCTTT. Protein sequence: CASLTDLNTEAFF.

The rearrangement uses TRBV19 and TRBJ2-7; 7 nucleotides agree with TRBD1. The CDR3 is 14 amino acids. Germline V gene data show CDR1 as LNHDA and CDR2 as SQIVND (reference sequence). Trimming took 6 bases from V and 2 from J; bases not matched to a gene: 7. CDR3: CASSRDRAAYEQYF. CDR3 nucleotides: TGTGCCAGTAGCCGGGACAGAGCTGCCTACGAGCAGTACTTC. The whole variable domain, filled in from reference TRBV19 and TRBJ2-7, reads DGGITQSPKYLFRKEGQNVTLSCEQNLNHDAMYWYRQDPGQGLRLIYYSQIVNDFQKGDIAEGYSVSREKKESFPLTVTSAQKNPTAFYLCASSRDRAAYEQYFGPGTRLTVT.

DNA of the CDR3: TGTGCCAGCAGCTTTTCAAACAGAGCCTACAATGAGCAGTTCTTC. Its translation is CASSFSNRAYNEQFF. The rearrangement joins TRBV11-3 to TRBJ2-1; D ambiguous. The CDR3 runs 15 residues. Per germline, CDR1 SGHNT and CDR2 YENEEA. The ends were cut back, 3 bases at V and 2 bases at J, with 11 bases in the middle.

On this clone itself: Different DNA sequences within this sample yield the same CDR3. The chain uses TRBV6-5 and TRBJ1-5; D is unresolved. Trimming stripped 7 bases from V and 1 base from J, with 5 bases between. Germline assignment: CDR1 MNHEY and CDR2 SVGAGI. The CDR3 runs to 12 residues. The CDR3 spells CASTFSNQPQHF. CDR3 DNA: TGTGCCAGCACTTTCAGCAATCAGCCCCAGCATTTT.

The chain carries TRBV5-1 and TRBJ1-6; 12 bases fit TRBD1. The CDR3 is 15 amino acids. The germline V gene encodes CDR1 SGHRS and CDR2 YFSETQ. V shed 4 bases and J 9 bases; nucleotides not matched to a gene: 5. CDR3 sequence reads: CASSPGTGGPSPLHF. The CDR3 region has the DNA TGCGCCAGCAGCCCGGGGACAGGGGGCCCTTCACCCCTCCACTTT. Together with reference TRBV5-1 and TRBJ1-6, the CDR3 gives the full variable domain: KAGVTQTPRYLIKTRGQQVTLSCSPISGHRSVSWYQQTPGQGLQFLFEYFSETQRNKGNFPGRFSGRQFSNSRSEMNVSTLELGDSALYLCASSPGTGGPSPLHFGNGTRLTVT.

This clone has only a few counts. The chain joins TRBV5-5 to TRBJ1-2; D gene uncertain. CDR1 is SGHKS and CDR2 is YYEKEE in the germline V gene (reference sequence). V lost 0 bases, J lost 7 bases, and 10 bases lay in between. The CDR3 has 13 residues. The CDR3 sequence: CASSLEANGGYTF. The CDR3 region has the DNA TGTGCCAGCAGCTTGGAAGCTAACGGTGGCTACACCTTC. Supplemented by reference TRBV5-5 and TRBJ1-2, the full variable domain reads DAGVTQSPTHLIKTRGQQVTLRCSPISGHKSVSWYQQVLGQGPQFIFQYYEKEERGRGNFPDRFSARQFPNYSSELNVNALLLGDSALYLCASSLEANGGYTFGSGTRLTVV.

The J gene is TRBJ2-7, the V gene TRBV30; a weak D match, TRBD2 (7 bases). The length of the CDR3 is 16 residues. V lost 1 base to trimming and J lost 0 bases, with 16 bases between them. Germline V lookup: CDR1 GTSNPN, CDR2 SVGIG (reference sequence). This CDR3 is CAWSGGGGRSSYEQYF. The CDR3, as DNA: TGTGCCTGGAGTGGCGGCGGGGGCCGCAGCTCCTACGAGCAGTACTTC.

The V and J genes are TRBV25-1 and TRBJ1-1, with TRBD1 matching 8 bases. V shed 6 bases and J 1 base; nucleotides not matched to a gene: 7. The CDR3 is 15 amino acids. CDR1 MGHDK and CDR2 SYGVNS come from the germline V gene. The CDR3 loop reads CASSSSGGRNTEAFF. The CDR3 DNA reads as TGTGCCAGCAGCTCCTCAGGGGGCAGGAACACTGAAGCTTTCTTT.